This record concerns one T cell receptor (beta chain) sequence. Profiled with immunoSEQ multiplex PCR; TCRdb holds only in-frame clones, not every one. The sample records roughly 130,000 clones, roughly 85% being singletons. This CDR3 contains 17 residues. The germline CDR1 and CDR2 sequences are SGHNT and YYREEE (reference sequence). The V and J ends lost 0 bases and 1 base, in that order; junction bases with no gene match: 9. This record belongs to a study of blood T cell repertoires in COVID-19. The specimen sequenced was peripheral blood. This chain links TRBV5-4 with TRBJ1-1, with 7 bases fitting TRBD1. This clonotype was obtained from a man between 60 and 75 years old with acute or convalescent COVID-19. The CDR3 nucleotides are TGTGCCAGCAGCTTGGGGTTTGGAGGGACAGAGAACACTGAAGCTTTCTTT. This sequence encodes CASSLGFGGTENTEAFF.